The source of this T cell receptor beta chain is a study of shared clonotypes between healthy human individuals. Findings and caveats of the study: Estimated richness values were generally larger in naive subsets than in memory subsets. The sharing of roughly 5% of naive CD4 clonotypes was seen across a handful of donors.

V lost 3 bases, J lost 4 bases, and 8 bases lay in between. The CDR3 covers 13 residues. Germline assignment: CDR1 SGHNT and CDR2 YYREEE (reference sequence). Turning to this clone: The antigen is unknown. This same CDR3 is encoded by further DNA sequences in the sample.

Clones were read by immunoSEQ multiplex PCR, and TCRdb kept only the in-frame ones, dropping some. Here the sample spans 2 million to 2.5 million clones, roughly 90% being singletons. This rearrangement joins TRBV5-4 to TRBJ1-5; D unresolved. This TCR came from a man younger than 30 in good health. Some clones in this sample may be carry-over from other donors' samples. The sample comprised naive CD4+ T cells from PBMCs. Subset meaning: CD45RA+ positively selected. The CDR3: CASSSGANQPQHF. CDR3 in DNA: TGTGCCAGCAGCTCAGGAGCTAATCAGCCCCAGCATTTT.